The clone carrying this T cell receptor beta chain has ten or more counts. Its matching antigen is unknown. The sample is drawn from a study of blood T cells in healthy people across ages. Whole-study results and caveats: Relative to aged donors, long-lived donors carried more naive CD4+ cells and displayed higher diversity. Significant beta diversity loss was already apparent by age approximately 37, declining roughly linearly.

The second PCR ran roughly 7 to 12 cycles with a sample-barcoded 5' primer and J-beta primers. Every cDNA was tagged by a template-switch adaptor with 12 random nucleotides. TCRdb passed the 5' RACE reads through MiXCR, listing each CDR3 protein once. The sample consists of about 1.1 million distinct CDR3 sequences, more than 30% of them appearing once. This receptor was identified in a young man in good health. Sequencing used blood.

DNA of the CDR3: TGCAGCGTTGATCCTACAGGGCGGTCGCAGTTCTTC. Amino acid sequence: CSVDPTGRSQFF. The chain has TRBV29-1 and TRBJ2-1, with TRBD1 as a possible D gene (6 bases). The germline gives CDR1 SQVTM, CDR2 ANQGSEA. The CDR3 covers 12 residues. V lost 3 bases, J lost 12 bases, and 15 bases lay in between.